This T cell receptor delta chain was recovered during a study of delta chains in infants with herpesvirus infections. Study at large: Infants in Uganda were tracked from birth through primary CMV infection. Overall study findings and caveats: Among 18 CMV-infected infants, several showed the public Vdelta1 clonotype. Only the first time point after infection showed the public clonotype. Possibly, this public clonotype is present below detection in uninfected infants.

Concerning this clone: Its antigen is as yet unknown. This likely came from a read error, as a far larger clone is one base away. Other nucleotide sequences in the sample specify the same CDR3.

PBMC RNA was reverse transcribed using gamma-chain- and delta-chain-specific primers. TCRdb re-called the RT-PCR reads through CATT. Found here are 550 to 650 delta-chain clones, approximately 38% of them singletons; the top ten hold 18%. V lost 1 base and J lost 7, with 28 bases in between. The germline gives CDR1 TSWWSYY, CDR2 QGS. The CDR3 totals 19 residues. The chain uses TRDV1 and TRDJ1; TRDD3 is a possible D gene (8 bases). The sample in question was peripheral blood, obtained at time point 2 of longitudinal follow-up. The clonotype originates from a human donor who was a Ugandan infant, either HIV-exposed or HIV-unexposed (not recorded which). This chain's CDR3 is CALGERGYSYVLGDLKLIF. The CDR3 DNA sequence: TGTGCTCTTGGGGAACGGGGTTATTCCTACGTGCTGGGGGACCTTAAACTCATCTTT.